The clone carrying this TCR beta chain showed up many times. This sample was included in a study of T cell repertoires in cytomegalovirus infection. This CDR3 is 14 amino acids long. With 7 bases clipped from V and 12 bases from J, the junction kept 15 bases outside the gene matches. CDR1 SGHAT and CDR2 FQNNGV come from the germline V gene. A single record per CDR3 protein comes from TCRdb applying MiXCR to the reads. The table shows some 320,000 distinct CDR3 sequences, with more than 9% occurring only once. The chain joins TRBV11-2 to TRBJ2-4; 7 bases agree with TRBD1. Sequencing used PBMCs. The source of this sequence is a human donor in good health (CMV status not recorded). Some clones in this sample may be carry-over from other donors' samples. The CDR3 here is CASTQMGQRIPQYF. As DNA, the CDR3 is TGTGCCAGCACCCAGATGGGACAGCGGATACCTCAGTACTTC. Together with reference TRBV11-2 and TRBJ2-4, the CDR3 gives the full variable domain: EAGVAQSPRYKIIEKRQSVAFWCNPISGHATLYWYQQILGQGPKLLIQFQNNGVVDDSQLPKDRFSAERLKGVDSTLKIQPAKLEDSAVYLCASTQMGQRIPQYFGAGTRLSVL.